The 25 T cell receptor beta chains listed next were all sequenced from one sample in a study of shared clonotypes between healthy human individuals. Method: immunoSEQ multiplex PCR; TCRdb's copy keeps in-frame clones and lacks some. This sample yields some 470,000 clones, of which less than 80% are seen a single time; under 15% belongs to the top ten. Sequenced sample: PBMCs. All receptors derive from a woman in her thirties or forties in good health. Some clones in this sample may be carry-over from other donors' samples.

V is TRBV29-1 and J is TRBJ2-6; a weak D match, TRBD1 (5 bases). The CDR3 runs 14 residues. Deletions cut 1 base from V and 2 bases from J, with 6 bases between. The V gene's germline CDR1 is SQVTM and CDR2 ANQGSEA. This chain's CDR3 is CSVEGGAGANVLTF. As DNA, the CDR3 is TGCAGCGTTGAAGGGGGCGCTGGGGCCAACGTCCTGACTTTC. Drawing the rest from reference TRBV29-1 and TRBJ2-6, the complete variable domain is SAVISQKPSRDICQRGTSLTIQCQVDSQVTMMFWYRQQPGQSLTLIATANQGSEATYESGFVIDKFPISRPNLTFSTLTVSNMSPEDSSIYLCSVEGGAGANVLTFGAGSRLTVL.

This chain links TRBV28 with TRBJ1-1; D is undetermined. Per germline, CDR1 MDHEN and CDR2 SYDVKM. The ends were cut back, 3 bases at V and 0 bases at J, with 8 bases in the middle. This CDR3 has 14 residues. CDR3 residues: CASSFFVMNTEAFF. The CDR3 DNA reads TGTGCCAGCAGTTTCTTCGTCATGAACACTGAAGCTTTCTTT.

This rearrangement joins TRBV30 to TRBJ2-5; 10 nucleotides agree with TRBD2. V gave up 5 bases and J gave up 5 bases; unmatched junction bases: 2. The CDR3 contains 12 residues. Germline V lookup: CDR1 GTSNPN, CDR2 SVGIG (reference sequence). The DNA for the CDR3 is TGTGCCTGGGGTAGCGGGGGGGAGACCCAGTACTTC. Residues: CAWGSGGETQYF.

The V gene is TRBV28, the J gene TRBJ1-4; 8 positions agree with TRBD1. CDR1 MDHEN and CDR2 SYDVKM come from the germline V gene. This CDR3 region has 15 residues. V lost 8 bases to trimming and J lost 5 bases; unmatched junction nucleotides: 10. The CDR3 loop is CASLGQGAGNEKLFF. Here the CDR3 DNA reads TGTGCCAGCCTGGGGCAGGGGGCTGGAAATGAAAAACTGTTTTTT. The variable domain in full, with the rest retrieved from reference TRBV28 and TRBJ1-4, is DVKVTQSSRYLVKRTGEKVFLECVQDMDHENMFWYRQDPGLGLRLIYFSYDVKMKEKGDIPEGYSVSREKKERFSLILESASTNQTSMYLCASLGQGAGNEKLFFGSGTQLSVL.

The CDR3 DNA sequence: TGTGCCAGCAGCTCCGGACAGGGCCCCCCTGGGGCCAACGTCCTGACTTTC. It yields the protein CASSSGQGPPGANVLTF. This chain joins TRBV11-1 and TRBJ2-6, with 8 bases aligning to TRBD1. Germline V gene lookup returns CDR1 SGHAT and CDR2 FQDESV (reference sequence). The CDR3 is 17 residues long. After removal of 4 bases from V and 2 bases from J, the junction contained 7 bases not matched to a gene.

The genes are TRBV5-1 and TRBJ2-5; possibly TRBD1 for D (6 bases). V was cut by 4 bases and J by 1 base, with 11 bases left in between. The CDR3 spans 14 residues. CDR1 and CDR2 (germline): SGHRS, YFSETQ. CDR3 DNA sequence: TGCGCCAGCAGCATGACACAGGGCCAAGAGACCCAGTACTTC. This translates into CASSMTQGQETQYF. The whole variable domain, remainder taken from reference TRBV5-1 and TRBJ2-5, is KAGVTQTPRYLIKTRGQQVTLSCSPISGHRSVSWYQQTPGQGLQFLFEYFSETQRNKGNFPGRFSGRQFSNSRSEMNVSTLELGDSALYLCASSMTQGQETQYFGPGTRLLVL.

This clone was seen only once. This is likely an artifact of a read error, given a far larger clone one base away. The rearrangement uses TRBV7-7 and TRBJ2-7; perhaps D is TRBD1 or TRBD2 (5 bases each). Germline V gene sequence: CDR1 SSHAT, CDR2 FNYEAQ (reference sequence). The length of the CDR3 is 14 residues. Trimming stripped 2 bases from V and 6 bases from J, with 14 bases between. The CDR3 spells CASSLQPGPSEQYF. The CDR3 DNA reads TGTGCCAGCAGCTTACAACCGGGGCCGAGCGAGCAGTACTTC.

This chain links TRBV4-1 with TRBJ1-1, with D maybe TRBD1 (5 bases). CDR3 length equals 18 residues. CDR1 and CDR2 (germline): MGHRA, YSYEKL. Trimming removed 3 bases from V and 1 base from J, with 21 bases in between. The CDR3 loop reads CASSHLGVGGYGNTEAFF. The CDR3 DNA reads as TGCGCCAGCAGCCACCTAGGGGTCGGGGGGTATGGGAACACTGAAGCTTTCTTT.

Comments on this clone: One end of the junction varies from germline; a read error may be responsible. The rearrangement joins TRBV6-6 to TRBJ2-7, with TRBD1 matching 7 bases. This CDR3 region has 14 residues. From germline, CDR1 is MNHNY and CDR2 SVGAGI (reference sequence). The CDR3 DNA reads TGTGCCAGCAGCACAGGGGCGAGGGGGTACGAGCAGCACTTC. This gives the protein CASSTGARGYEQHF.

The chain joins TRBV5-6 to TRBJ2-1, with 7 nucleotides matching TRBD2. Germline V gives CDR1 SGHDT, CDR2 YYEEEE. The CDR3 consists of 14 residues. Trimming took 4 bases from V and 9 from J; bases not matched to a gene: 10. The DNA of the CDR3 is TGTGCCAGCAGCCTAGCGGTGGGGGGTATTGAGCAGTTCTTC. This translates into CASSLAVGGIEQFF.

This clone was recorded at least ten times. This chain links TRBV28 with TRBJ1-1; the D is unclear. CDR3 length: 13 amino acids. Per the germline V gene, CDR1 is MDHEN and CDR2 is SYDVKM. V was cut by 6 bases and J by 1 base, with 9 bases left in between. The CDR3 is CASREQTNTEAFF. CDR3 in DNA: TGTGCCAGCAGAGAACAGACGAACACTGAAGCTTTCTTT.

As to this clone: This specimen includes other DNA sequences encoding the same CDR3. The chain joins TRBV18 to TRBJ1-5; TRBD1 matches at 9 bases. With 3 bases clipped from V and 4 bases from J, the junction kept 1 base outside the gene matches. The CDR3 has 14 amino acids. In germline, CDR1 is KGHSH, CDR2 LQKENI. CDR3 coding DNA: TGTGCCAGCTCACCTGGGACAGGGAATCAGCCCCAGCATTTT. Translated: CASSPGTGNQPQHF.

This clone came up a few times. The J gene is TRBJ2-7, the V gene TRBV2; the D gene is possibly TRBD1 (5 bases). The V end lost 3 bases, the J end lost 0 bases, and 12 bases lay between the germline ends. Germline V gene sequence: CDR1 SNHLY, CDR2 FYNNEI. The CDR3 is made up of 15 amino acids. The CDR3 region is CASSDWGRSSYEQYF. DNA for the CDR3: TGTGCCAGCAGTGATTGGGGCAGGAGCTCCTACGAGCAGTACTTC.

The chain's CDR3 is CASSAAGGSGNTIYF. The CDR3 DNA sequence: TGTGCCAGCAGTGCCGCCGGGGGGTCTGGAAACACCATATATTTT. The chain has TRBV2 and TRBJ1-3; tentatively, D is TRBD1 (5 bases). CDR3 length: 15 residues. Germline CDR1 and CDR2: SNHLY and FYNNEI. V dropped 4 bases and J dropped 1 base, with 11 bases sitting between them. Filled out from reference TRBV2 and TRBJ1-3, the complete variable domain reads EPEVTQTPSHQVTQMGQEVILRCVPISNHLYFYWYRQILGQKVEFLVSFYNNEISEKSEIFDDQFSVERPDGSNFTLKIRSTKLEDSAMYFCASSAAGGSGNTIYFGEGSWLTVV.

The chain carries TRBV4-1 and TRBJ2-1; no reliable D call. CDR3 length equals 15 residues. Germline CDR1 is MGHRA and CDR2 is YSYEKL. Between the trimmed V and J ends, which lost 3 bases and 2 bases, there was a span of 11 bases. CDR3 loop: CASSHPVVTYNEQFF. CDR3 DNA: TGCGCCAGCAGCCATCCAGTCGTTACCTACAATGAGCAGTTCTTC.

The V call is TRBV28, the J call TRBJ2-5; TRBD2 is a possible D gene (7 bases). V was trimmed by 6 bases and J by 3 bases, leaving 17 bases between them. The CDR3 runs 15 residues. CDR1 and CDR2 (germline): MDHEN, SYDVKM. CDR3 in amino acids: CASSQAGQGKETQYF. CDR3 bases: TGTGCCAGCAGCCAAGCGGGGCAGGGGAAAGAGACCCAGTACTTC. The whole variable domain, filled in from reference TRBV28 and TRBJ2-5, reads DVKVTQSSRYLVKRTGEKVFLECVQDMDHENMFWYRQDPGLGLRLIYFSYDVKMKEKGDIPEGYSVSREKKERFSLILESASTNQTSMYLCASSQAGQGKETQYFGPGTRLLVL.

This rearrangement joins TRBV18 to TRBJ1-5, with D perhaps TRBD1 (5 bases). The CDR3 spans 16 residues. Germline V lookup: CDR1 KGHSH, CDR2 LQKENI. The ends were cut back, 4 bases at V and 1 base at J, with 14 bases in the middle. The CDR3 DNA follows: TGTGCCAGCTCACGCGGAAGGGGCACGAGCAATCAGCCCCAGCATTTT. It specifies CASSRGRGTSNQPQHF.

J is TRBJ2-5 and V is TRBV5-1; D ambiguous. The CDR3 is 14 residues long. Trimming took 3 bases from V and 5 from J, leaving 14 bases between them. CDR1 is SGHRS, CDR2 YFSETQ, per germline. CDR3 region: CASSSRPASETQYF. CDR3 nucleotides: TGCGCCAGCAGCTCCCGGCCCGCCAGTGAGACCCAGTACTTC.

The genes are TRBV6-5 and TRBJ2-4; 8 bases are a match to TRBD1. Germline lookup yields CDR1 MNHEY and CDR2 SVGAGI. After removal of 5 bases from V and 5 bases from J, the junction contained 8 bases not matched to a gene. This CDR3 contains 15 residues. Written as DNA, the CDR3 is TGTGCCAGCAGTCCATACGGACAGGGCGAAAACATTCAGTACTTC. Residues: CASSPYGQGENIQYF.

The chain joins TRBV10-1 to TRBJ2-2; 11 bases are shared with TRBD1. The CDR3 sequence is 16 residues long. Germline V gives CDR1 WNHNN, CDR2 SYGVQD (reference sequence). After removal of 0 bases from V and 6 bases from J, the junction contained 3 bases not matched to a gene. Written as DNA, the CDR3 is TGCGCCAGCAGTGAGTCTCCGGGACAGGGGGCCGGGGAGCTGTTTTTT. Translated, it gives CASSESPGQGAGELFF.

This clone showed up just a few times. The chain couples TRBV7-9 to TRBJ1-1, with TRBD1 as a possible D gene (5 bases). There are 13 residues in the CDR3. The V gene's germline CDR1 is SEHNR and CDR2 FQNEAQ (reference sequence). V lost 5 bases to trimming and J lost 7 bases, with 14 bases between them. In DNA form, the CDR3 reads TGTGCCAGCAGCATGAATGTAGGGGATGAAGCTTTCTTT. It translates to CASSMNVGDEAFF.

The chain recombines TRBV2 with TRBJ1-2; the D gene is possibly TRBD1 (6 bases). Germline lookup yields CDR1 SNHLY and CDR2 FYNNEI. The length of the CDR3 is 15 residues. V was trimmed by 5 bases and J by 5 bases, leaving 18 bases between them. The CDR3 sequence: CASSSIRDTGYGYTF. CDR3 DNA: TGTGCCAGCAGTTCTATTCGGGACACAGGATATGGCTACACCTTC.

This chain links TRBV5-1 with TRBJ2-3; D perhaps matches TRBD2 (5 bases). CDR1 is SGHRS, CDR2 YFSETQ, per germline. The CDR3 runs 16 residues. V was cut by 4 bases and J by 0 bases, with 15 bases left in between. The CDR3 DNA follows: TGCGCCAGCAGCACTGACTCTAGAGGGAGCACAGATACGCAGTATTTT. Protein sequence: CASSTDSRGSTDTQYF. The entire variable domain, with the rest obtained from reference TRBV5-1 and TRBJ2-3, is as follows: KAGVTQTPRYLIKTRGQQVTLSCSPISGHRSVSWYQQTPGQGLQFLFEYFSETQRNKGNFPGRFSGRQFSNSRSEMNVSTLELGDSALYLCASSTDSRGSTDTQYFGPGTRLTVL.

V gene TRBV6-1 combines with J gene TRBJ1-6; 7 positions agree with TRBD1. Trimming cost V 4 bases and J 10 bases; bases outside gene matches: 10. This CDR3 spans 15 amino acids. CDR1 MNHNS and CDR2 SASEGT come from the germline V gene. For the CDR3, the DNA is TGTGCCAGCAGTGTATTTACAGGGGTTGGCTCACCCCTCCACTTT. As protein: CASSVFTGVGSPLHF.

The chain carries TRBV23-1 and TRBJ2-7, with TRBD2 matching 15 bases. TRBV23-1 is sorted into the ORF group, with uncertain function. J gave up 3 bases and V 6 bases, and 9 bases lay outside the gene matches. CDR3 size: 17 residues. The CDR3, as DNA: TGCGCCAGCAGCCTGGGACTAGCGGGAGGACCCTGCTACGAGCAGTACTTC. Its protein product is CASSLGLAGGPCYEQYF.